This T cell receptor (beta chain) was captured in a study of shared T cell receptors in the human thymus. This clone showed up just once. The assay was immunoSEQ multiplex PCR, and TCRdb's table has in-frame clones only and misses some. The sample yields hundreds of thousands of clones, about 90% seen once. The ends lost 5 bases at V and 2 bases at J; junction bases unmatched: 7. The germline V gene has CDR1 SGHTA and CDR2 FQGNSA. The CDR3 has 16 amino acids. These data are also associated with another study on human thymus T cells.

The origin of this receptor is a boy younger than two with a congenital heart defect. This chain uses TRBV7-2 with TRBJ2-5, with 11 bases that match TRBD1. Input material: thymocytes. The CDR3 DNA is TGTGCCAGCAGCACCCCGGGACAGGGGGATCAAGAGACCCAGTACTTC. Translated, it gives CASSTPGQGDQETQYF.